These T cell receptor beta chains were read from a single sample in a study of OX40 agonist ivuxolimab in advanced cancers. The protocol was immunoSEQ multiplex PCR, while the TCRdb copy is restricted to in-frame clones and leaves out a portion. The sample consists of around 23,000 clones, over 65% of them appearing once. The source material was CD4+ or CD8+ T cells sorted from blood, sampled in a trial of the OX40 agonist ivuxolimab. The source is an adult with an advanced solid tumor such as melanoma, head and neck, liver or kidney cancer. Both conserved end residues are part of each CDR3. Fields, in order: V gene, D gene, J gene, clone size, CDR3 DNA, CDR3 protein. D genes are given only for firm matches. Clone size is stated in some rows and not others, as once, few, many or a class when expanded.

TRBV9,TRBD2,TRBJ2-1,-,TGTGCCAGCAGCGTAGCGGGAGGAAAATACAATGAGCAGTTCTTC,CASSVAGGKYNEQFF
TRBV7-3,-,TRBJ2-1,-,TGTGCCAGCAGCTTAACTGCTCTAGGGGCCTACAATGAGCAGTTCTTC,CASSLTALGAYNEQFF
TRBV7-3,-,TRBJ2-2,once,TGTGCCAGCAGTGTTTATCCGACGGGCGTTGACACCGGGGAGCTGTTTTTT,CASSVYPTGVDTGELFF
TRBV9,-,TRBJ2-1,-,TGTGCCAGCAGCGTATCCCCCTACAATGAGCAGTTCTTC,CASSVSPYNEQFF
TRBV4-2,TRBD2,TRBJ2-3,few,TGTGCCAGCAGCCAAGTACACAGCGGGAGTGCAGATACGCAGTATTTT,CASSQVHSGSADTQYF
TRBV7-3,-,TRBJ2-1,-,TGTGCCAGCAGCCTCGTAGGGGGCGGGAGTCGGATCGGCAATGAGCAGTTCTTC,CASSLVGGGSRIGNEQFF
TRBV7-9,TRBD2,TRBJ2-3,-,TGTGCCAGCAGCACGCGGACTAGCGGGAGATCAGATACGCAGTATTTT,CASSTRTSGRSDTQYF
TRBV25-1,-,TRBJ2-5,-,TGTGCCAGCAGTGAATATGGCAGTAAAGAGACCCAGTACTTC,CASSEYGSKETQYF
TRBV25-1,-,TRBJ2-3,few,TGTGCCAGCAGTGAACAGACCTACACAGATACGCAGTATTTT,CASSEQTYTDTQYF
TRBV2,TRBD1,TRBJ2-7,once,TGTGCCAGCAGTGAAAGAGTGACAGGGGTTCGCGAGCAGTACTTC,CASSERVTGVREQYF
TRBV2,-,TRBJ2-1,medium-sized,TGTGCCAGCGCGGACTCCTACAATGAGCAGTTCTTC,CASADSYNEQFF
TRBV7-2,-,TRBJ1-3,-,TGTGCCAACACCCCATCGGTAGGAGCCGCTCGGGGAAACACCATATATTTT,CANTPSVGAARGNTIYF
TRBV7-8,-,TRBJ2-3,few,TGTGCCAGCTTTGGCACAGATACGCAGTATTTT,CASFGTDTQYF
TRBV10-3,TRBD2,TRBJ2-2,-,TGTGCCATCAGTGGAATAGCGGGAGGCACCGGGGAGCTGTTTTTT,CAISGIAGGTGELFF
TRBV4-1,-,TRBJ1-5,few,TGCGCCAGCAGCCAAGTATTGACCAATCAGCCCCAGCATTTT,CASSQVLTNQPQHF
TRBV12-2,-,TRBJ1-5,-,TGTGCAAGTCGCACCGTCCATCATCAGCCCCAGCATTTT,CASRTVHHQPQHF
TRBV2,-,TRBJ2-7,-,TGTGCCAGCAGTGAAGCAGGTGGGACGGGACTCGAGCAGTACTTC,CASSEAGGTGLEQYF
TRBV28,-,TRBJ2-7,-,TGTGCCAGTCAGAGTATTAGCGGCGAGCAGTACTTC,CASQSISGEQYF
TRBV30,-,TRBJ1-1,medium-sized,TGTGCCTGGAGTGCAGACAGACGGACTGAAGCTTTCTTT,CAWSADRRTEAFF
TRBV10-3,-,TRBJ1-1,-,TGTGCCATCAGTGAAACCGGAGGAAGCACTGAAGCTTTCTTT,CAISETGGSTEAFF
TRBV30,-,TRBJ2-5,few,TGTGCCTGGAGTGCCACCGGGGGGCTAGAGGAGACCCAGTACTTC,CAWSATGGLEETQYF
TRBV6-6,-,TRBJ1-1,-,TGTGCCAGCAGTTATCTCCCAGCCCTGAACACTGAAGCTTTCTTT,CASSYLPALNTEAFF
TRBV10-1,TRBD1,TRBJ2-2,-,TGCGCCAGCAACCTAATCACAGGGGACCCCGCGAACACCGGGGAGCTGTTTTTT,CASNLITGDPANTGELFF
TRBV7-9,-,TRBJ2-1,-,TGTGCCAGCAGCTCCCCGAGCCAACAAGGGAATGAGCAGTTCTTC,CASSSPSQQGNEQFF
TRBV11-2,-,TRBJ2-7,-,TGTGCCAGCAGCTTAGATTTCTGGACATTCTATCGCTACGAGCAGTACTTC,CASSLDFWTFYRYEQYF
TRBV2,TRBD1,TRBJ2-7,once,TGTGCCAGCAGTGAGGGTGGGACAGGCCAGAGCTCCTACGAGCAGTACTTC,CASSEGGTGQSSYEQYF
TRBV14,TRBD1,TRBJ1-4,-,TGTGCCAGCAGCCAAGCGGGACAGGGGTTGGAAAAACTGTTTTTT,CASSQAGQGLEKLFF
TRBV9,-,TRBJ2-5,few,TGTGCCAGCAGCGTAGCGGGTAGGGAAGAGACCCAGTACTTC,CASSVAGREETQYF
TRBV7-6,-,TRBJ1-5,-,TGTGCCAGCAGCTTAGACCACAATCAGCCCCAGCATTTT,CASSLDHNQPQHF
TRBV5-1,-,TRBJ2-2,-,TGCGCCAGCAGCTTCCGGGCCAACACCGGGGAGCTGTTTTTT,CASSFRANTGELFF
TRBV9,TRBD2,TRBJ2-7,-,TGTGCCAGCAGCGTCGAGCGGGAGGGCCCGGGGGAGCAGTACTTC,CASSVEREGPGEQYF
TRBV7-6,-,TRBJ1-5,-,TGTGCCAGCAGCTTAGGGGCAGTCAATCAGCCCCAGCATTTT,CASSLGAVNQPQHF
TRBV19,TRBD1,TRBJ2-7,medium-sized,TGTGCCAGTAGTATGGGACAGGGGGCCTCCTACGAGCAGTACTTC,CASSMGQGASYEQYF
TRBV10-3,-,TRBJ2-1,once,TGTGCCATCAGTTCCCCCCCGGGACCTAACTCCTACAATGAGCAGTTCTTC,CAISSPPGPNSYNEQFF
TRBV19,-,TRBJ2-3,-,TGTGCCAGTAGTATAGGGGGCCAAGGCGCAGATACGCAGTATTTT,CASSIGGQGADTQYF
TRBV29-1,-,TRBJ2-7,-,TGCAGCGTTGTCACGGGACACCTCTCCTACGAGCAGTACTTC,CSVVTGHLSYEQYF
TRBV25-1,TRBD1,TRBJ2-2,-,TGTGCCAGCAGTGATCCCACCGGGACAGGGGTGTCCGGGGAGCTGTTTTTT,CASSDPTGTGVSGELFF
TRBV11-3,-,TRBJ2-1,-,TGTGCCAGCAGCTTAGGAGGGGGGAATGAGCAGTTCTTC,CASSLGGGNEQFF
TRBV7-2,-,TRBJ2-3,medium-sized,TGTGCCAGCAGGAGGGCCGGTGGTAGCGGCACAGATACGCAGTATTTT,CASRRAGGSGTDTQYF
TRBV7-6,TRBD2,TRBJ2-1,-,TGTGCCAGCAGCTTACTAGCGGGACTAGATGAGCAGTTCTTC,CASSLLAGLDEQFF
TRBV5-1,-,TRBJ2-2,-,TGCGCCAGCAGCTTGGTTCAGGACAACACCGGGGAGCTGTTTTTT,CASSLVQDNTGELFF
TRBV11-2,TRBD2,TRBJ2-7,-,TGTGCCAGCAGCCCTTGGGCGGGAGGTGGCTACGAGCAGTACTTC,CASSPWAGGGYEQYF
TRBV5-1,TRBD1,TRBJ1-3,once,TGCGCCAGCAGCTTCCGGGACAGCATAGCTGGAAACACCATATATTTT,CASSFRDSIAGNTIYF
TRBV29-1,TRBD1,TRBJ2-4,-,TGCAGCGTTGATCCATATAGGGACAGGGGGGCGGGGAACATTCAGTACTTC,CSVDPYRDRGAGNIQYF
TRBV5-6,-,TRBJ2-7,-,TGTGCCAGCAAAGGGAACACAGAACCCTTCTACGAGCAGTACTTC,CASKGNTEPFYEQYF
TRBV9,-,TRBJ2-1,-,TGTGCCAGCAGCGTAGGTAATAGCCCTGATCTCGGTGAGCAGTTCTTC,CASSVGNSPDLGEQFF
TRBV2,TRBD1,TRBJ1-1,-,TGTGCCAGCAGTCGGCCAGGGGGCTCGGGGAACACTGAAGCTTTCTTT,CASSRPGGSGNTEAFF
TRBV6-4,TRBD2,TRBJ2-3,few,TGTGCCAGCAGTGACTCCAGCGGGAGCGGCGCAGATACGCAGTATTTT,CASSDSSGSGADTQYF
TRBV9,TRBD2,TRBJ2-1,-,TGTGCCAGCAGCGCAAGCGGGGGTTCCCTTGGGAATGAGCAGTTCTTC,CASSASGGSLGNEQFF
TRBV27,-,TRBJ2-1,-,TGTGCCAGCAGTTTATGGGGGGTCCTCAATGAGCAGTTCTTC,CASSLWGVLNEQFF